The clone carrying this T cell receptor (beta chain) appeared a few times. The antigen is not known. The TCR beta CDR3 regions underwent amplification using RNA transcripts as the source. Researchers ran a first-round RT-PCR on the TCR CDR3 using the HTBI primer set. One entry per CDR3 protein results from TCRdb running MiXCR on the multiplex PCR reads. The repertoire holds 450,000 to 500,000 distinct CDR3 sequences, under 25% seen once, with approximately 49% in the top ten. The data are from a study of T cells in Graves' hyperthyroidism and ophthalmopathy. Whole-study findings and limits: With a median lead of approximately six months before onset, the model predicted ophthalmopathy.

CDR3 length: 13 amino acids. Per the germline V gene, CDR1 is DFQATT and CDR2 is SNEGSKA (reference sequence). Those patients with uncontrolled infection, other autoimmune disease, pregnancy or lactation were excluded. Source material for PBMCs was more than 7.5 ml fresh peripheral blood. The TCR originated in a woman aged 70-85 years with Graves' ophthalmopathy. The chain joins TRBV20-1 to TRBJ2-7; D is perhaps TRBD1 (6 bases). The J call may be incorrect, as the DNA end agrees better with TRBJ2-1. Sequences were obtained from blood. The CDR3 DNA follows: TGCAGTGCTAGGGGGGCTATATCCTACGAGCAGTTCTTC. It is translated as CSARGAISYEQFF.